These 27 T cell receptor beta chains came from one sample sequenced in a study of T cell responses to AZD1222 COVID-19 vaccine. Sequencing used immunoSEQ multiplex PCR; TCRdb keeps in-frame clones, though not all of them. The table records about 120,000 clones, about 90% of them present only once. The sample here was peripheral blood, taken on day 0 of MenACWY control vaccination. These receptors were taken from an adult in good health.

This clone was seen more than once but under ten times. The genes are TRBV5-1 and TRBJ2-7, with D perhaps TRBD1 or TRBD2 (5 bases each). The CDR3 contains 12 residues. CDR1 and CDR2 (germline): SGHRS, YFSETQ. Trimming stripped 4 bases from V and 7 bases from J, with 12 bases between. CDR3 in DNA: TGCGCCAGCAGCGTCGGGACGGCTGAGCAGTACTTC. It is translated as CASSVGTAEQYF. The variable domain in full, with the rest retrieved from reference TRBV5-1 and TRBJ2-7, is KAGVTQTPRYLIKTRGQQVTLSCSPISGHRSVSWYQQTPGQGLQFLFEYFSETQRNKGNFPGRFSGRQFSNSRSEMNVSTLELGDSALYLCASSVGTAEQYFGPGTRLTVT.

V is TRBV4-1 and J is TRBJ2-7, with 7 nucleotides matching TRBD1. CDR1 and CDR2 from the germline V gene are MGHRA and YSYEKL. The CDR3 consists of 16 residues. J gave up 4 bases and V 1 base, and 10 bases lay outside the gene matches. CDR3 amino acids: CASSQVPTGSGYEQYF. CDR3 DNA sequence: TGCGCCAGCAGCCAAGTTCCGACAGGGTCCGGGTACGAGCAGTACTTC.

The chain uses TRBV28 and TRBJ1-3; D possibly corresponds to TRBD1 (6 bases). This CDR3 is 17 amino acids long. Germline loops: CDR1 MDHEN, CDR2 SYDVKM. V was shortened by 3 bases and J by 4 bases, with 19 bases between the two germline ends. CDR3 in DNA: TGTGCCAGCAGTTTGGCAGGGGCCTCCTCTCTGGGAAACACCATATATTTT. It is translated as CASSLAGASSLGNTIYF.

The V call is TRBV15, the J call TRBJ2-1, with D perhaps given as TRBD1 or TRBD2 (5 bases each). V shed 0 bases and J shed 9 bases, with 15 bases lying between them. CDR1 is LNHNV and CDR2 is YYDKDF in the germline V gene (reference sequence). This CDR3 spans 15 amino acids. CDR3 DNA: TGTGCCACCAGCAGAGAGGTCCTCGACGGGACTGAGCAGTTCTTC. Translated: CATSREVLDGTEQFF.

The rearrangement links TRBV6-5 to TRBJ1-1; D perhaps matches TRBD1 (5 bases). The CDR3 has 11 residues. In germline, CDR1 is MNHEY, CDR2 SVGAGI. V was clipped by 4 bases and J by 7 bases, with 7 bases between them. The CDR3 spells CASSLRGEAFF. The CDR3 DNA is TGTGCCAGCAGTTTAAGGGGTGAAGCTTTCTTT.

In its sample, this clone was seen a few times. This sequence joins TRBV9 and TRBJ1-4; D not resolved. V dropped 0 bases and J dropped 2 bases, with 8 bases sitting between them. The CDR3 loop spans 15 amino acids. Germline V CDR1 and CDR2: SGDLS, YYNGEE. Written as DNA, the CDR3 is TGTGCCAGCAGCGTAGCTACGAGCACTAATGAAAAACTGTTTTTT. It yields the protein CASSVATSTNEKLFF.

The V gene is TRBV7-3, the J gene TRBJ2-4, with TRBD2 matching over 7 bases. The CDR3 spans 17 residues. CDR1 is SGHTA, CDR2 FQGTGA, per germline. The V segment lost 4 bases and the J segment 1 base; nucleotides outside the gene matches: 10. This CDR3 is CASSWGLTSVAKNIQYF. DNA of the CDR3: TGTGCCAGCAGCTGGGGACTAACCTCGGTCGCCAAAAACATTCAGTACTTC.

J is TRBJ1-5 and V is TRBV2; D gene unclear. The V end lost 11 bases, the J end lost 1 base, and 9 bases lay between the germline ends. This CDR3 is built from 12 residues. Germline V gives CDR1 SNHLY, CDR2 FYNNEI. This CDR3 reads CAGGQSNQPQHF. The CDR3 nucleotides are TGTGCCGGCGGGCAGAGCAATCAGCCCCAGCATTTT.

This sequence joins TRBV27 and TRBJ2-7; a weak D match, TRBD1 (6 bases). The CDR3 spans 14 residues. Trimming stripped 6 bases from V and 3 bases from J, with 15 bases between. Germline V gene lookup returns CDR1 MNHEY and CDR2 SMNVEV (reference sequence). This chain's CDR3 is CASRRDTGYYEQYF. Here the CDR3 DNA reads TGTGCCAGCAGGAGGGACACGGGTTACTACGAGCAGTACTTC.

This chain joins TRBV11-3 and TRBJ2-1; no firm D call. The V end lost 5 bases, the J end lost 4 bases, and 15 bases lay between the germline ends. Germline CDR1 is SGHNT and CDR2 is YENEEA. This CDR3 comprises 15 residues. The CDR3 region is CASSTLGSSYNEQFF. The CDR3, as DNA: TGTGCCAGCAGCACCCTAGGATCAAGTTACAATGAGCAGTTCTTC.

This clone was observed a handful of times. The chain recombines TRBV6-5 with TRBJ2-2; no reliable D call. The V gene lost 5 bases and the J gene lost 5 bases, with 12 bases spanning the gap. The germline gives CDR1 MNHEY, CDR2 SVGAGI. CDR3 length equals 14 residues. The CDR3 protein is CASSTVAGTGELFF. The CDR3 bases are TGTGCCAGCAGTACCGTTGCCGGGACCGGGGAGCTGTTTTTT.

CDR3 in DNA: TGTGCCAGCAGCTTAGCGGGGCGGGGAAAGGTAGATACGCAGTATTTT. It yields the protein CASSLAGRGKVDTQYF. J is TRBJ2-3 and V is TRBV11-3; tentatively, D is TRBD2 (6 bases). This CDR3 has 16 residues. V was cut by 1 base and J by 5 bases, with 16 bases left in between. The germline CDR1 and CDR2 sequences are SGHNT and YENEEA.

The chain uses TRBV4-1 and TRBJ1-5; 9 bases are shared with TRBD1. This CDR3 is 17 amino acids long. Germline V CDR1 and CDR2: MGHRA, YSYEKL. V dropped 0 bases and J dropped 3; count of bases not matched to a gene: 6. As DNA, the CDR3 is TGCGCCAGCAGCCAAGATGGGACAGGGTTTGACAATCAGCCCCAGCATTTT. Translating gives CASSQDGTGFDNQPQHF.

This sequence joins TRBV2 and TRBJ1-2, with D hard to call. Germline V gene sequence: CDR1 SNHLY, CDR2 FYNNEI. V was shortened by 6 bases and J by 5 bases, with 7 bases between the two germline ends. The CDR3 extends over 11 amino acids. This CDR3 reads CASSTGYGYTF. CDR3 coding DNA: TGTGCCAGCAGCACCGGATATGGCTACACCTTC.

The gene calls are TRBV28 and TRBJ1-4; D is unresolved. The CDR3 totals 16 residues. V shed 7 bases and J shed 0 bases, with 15 bases lying between them. CDR1 is MDHEN and CDR2 is SYDVKM in the germline V gene. The CDR3, as DNA: TGTGCCAGCAACTCAGGATCAACTGCAACTAATGAAAAACTGTTTTTT. As protein: CASNSGSTATNEKLFF.

The rearrangement links TRBV3-1 (or the pseudogene TRBV3-2) to TRBJ2-1; TRBD2 matches at 8 bases. Unmatched junction bases numbered 4, after V lost 1 base and J lost 5 bases. The CDR3 totals 15 residues. Germline loops: CDR1 LGHDT, CDR2 YNNKEL (reference sequence). CDR3 residues: CASSQAGLVNNEQFF. For the CDR3, the DNA is TGTGCCAGCAGCCAAGCGGGACTAGTTAACAATGAGCAGTTCTTC.

The chain links TRBV30 to TRBJ1-4; no clear D gene. The CDR3 covers 15 residues. Germline CDR1 reads GTSNPN; CDR2 reads SVGIG (reference sequence). The V end lost 6 bases, the J end lost 0 bases, and 14 bases lay between the germline ends. This chain's CDR3 is CACTGLTTTNEKLFF. CDR3 DNA: TGTGCCTGTACCGGACTGACAACAACTAATGAAAAACTGTTTTTT.

The rearrangement uses TRBV30 and TRBJ1-6; perhaps TRBD1 as D (5 bases). Trimming stripped 7 bases from V and 12 bases from J, with 19 bases between. This CDR3 is built from 13 residues. Germline V lookup: CDR1 GTSNPN, CDR2 SVGIG (reference sequence). DNA of the CDR3: TGTGCCTTTACCGGGACCCTTAATAGACCCCTCCACTTT. It translates to CAFTGTLNRPLHF.

This clone has more than one count but fewer than ten. The chain links TRBV11-2 to TRBJ2-7, with 8 nucleotides matching TRBD2. V shed 3 bases and J 0 bases; nucleotides not matched to a gene: 4. Per germline, CDR1 SGHAT and CDR2 FQNNGV. This CDR3 is built from 15 residues. The DNA of the CDR3 is TGTGCCAGCAGCTTTAGCGGGATTAGCTCCTACGAGCAGTACTTC. Amino acid sequence: CASSFSGISSYEQYF. The whole variable domain, filled in from reference TRBV11-2 and TRBJ2-7, reads EAGVAQSPRYKIIEKRQSVAFWCNPISGHATLYWYQQILGQGPKLLIQFQNNGVVDDSQLPKDRFSAERLKGVDSTLKIQPAKLEDSAVYLCASSFSGISSYEQYFGPGTRLTVT.

The V call is TRBV10-3, the J call TRBJ2-3; weak D call: TRBD2 (6 bases). Trimming left V 8 bases short and J 1 base short, with 16 bases between. The CDR3 has 15 residues. Germline V lookup: CDR1 ENHRY, CDR2 SYGVKD. The CDR3 reads CAIDRAGRGTDTQYF. The CDR3 DNA reads TGTGCCATCGATAGGGCGGGAAGGGGCACAGATACGCAGTATTTT.

The rearrangement uses TRBV5-6 and TRBJ2-7, with TRBD2 identical over 8 bases. Germline V lookup: CDR1 SGHDT, CDR2 YYEEEE. With 4 bases clipped from V and 4 bases from J, the junction kept 10 bases outside the gene matches. The CDR3 runs 15 residues. CDR3 nucleotide sequence: TGTGCCAGCAGCGTAAGCGGGAGAAGTTTGTACGAGCAGTACTTC. It specifies CASSVSGRSLYEQYF.

The chain is built from TRBV7-2 and TRBJ2-3; 9 nucleotides align to TRBD2. V lost 4 bases and J lost 2; bases outside the gene matches: 4. Germline V lookup: CDR1 SGHTA, CDR2 FQGNSA. CDR3 size: 15 residues. Here the CDR3 reads CASSSPSGVTDTQYF. CDR3 DNA: TGTGCCAGCAGCTCCCCTAGCGGGGTCACAGATACGCAGTATTTT.

The sample holds a few counts of this clone. The chain links TRBV2 to TRBJ2-6; D remains ambiguous. The CDR3 covers 15 residues. V dropped 3 bases and J dropped 1 base, with 7 bases sitting between them. The germline gives CDR1 SNHLY, CDR2 FYNNEI. CDR3: CASSDASSGANVLTF. DNA of the CDR3: TGTGCCAGCAGTGACGCCTCGTCTGGGGCCAACGTCCTGACTTTC. The variable domain in full, completed from reference TRBV2 and TRBJ2-6, reads EPEVTQTPSHQVTQMGQEVILRCVPISNHLYFYWYRQILGQKVEFLVSFYNNEISEKSEIFDDQFSVERPDGSNFTLKIRSTKLEDSAMYFCASSDASSGANVLTFGAGSRLTVL.

The V gene is TRBV5-6, the J gene TRBJ1-3; D uncertain. The CDR3 extends over 14 amino acids. The germline V and J ends were trimmed by 4 bases and 0 bases, with 8 bases remaining between them. CDR1 and CDR2 from the germline V gene are SGHDT and YYEEEE. The chain's CDR3 is CASSVGTSGNTIYF. The DNA for the CDR3 is TGTGCCAGCAGCGTGGGAACCTCTGGAAACACCATATATTTT.

This rearrangement joins TRBV9 to TRBJ1-1, with TRBD1 matching over 12 bases. The CDR3 contains 18 residues. Germline CDR1 SGDLS, CDR2 YYNGEE. V was pared by 2 bases and J by 1 base, with 9 bases of the junction left unmatched. The CDR3 DNA follows: TGTGCCAGCAGCGTCCGGGACAGGGGGCCGGCCGAGAACACTGAAGCTTTCTTT. Its translation: CASSVRDRGPAENTEAFF.

The V call is TRBV7-2, the J call TRBJ2-7; no reliable D call. This CDR3 has 12 amino acids. Trimming removed 1 base at V and 5 bases at J, with 6 bases between. Per the germline V gene, CDR1 is SGHTA and CDR2 is FQGNSA. CDR3 sequence: CASSLVSHEQYF. CDR3 coding DNA: TGTGCCAGCAGCTTAGTTAGCCACGAGCAGTACTTC. Together with reference TRBV7-2 and TRBJ2-7, the CDR3 gives the full variable domain: GAGVSQSPSNKVTEKGKDVELRCDPISGHTALYWYRQSLGQGLEFLIYFQGNSAPDKSGLPSDRFSAERTGGSVSTLTIQRTQQEDSAVYLCASSLVSHEQYFGPGTRLTVT.

The rearrangement joins TRBV28 to TRBJ2-7; possibly TRBD2 for D (5 bases). The CDR3 has 11 residues. In germline, CDR1 is MDHEN, CDR2 SYDVKM. V lost 8 bases and J lost 6, with 11 bases in between. The CDR3 loop reads CASSGRGEQYF. The CDR3 nucleotides are TGTGCCAGCTCGGGCCGGGGCGAGCAGTACTTC.